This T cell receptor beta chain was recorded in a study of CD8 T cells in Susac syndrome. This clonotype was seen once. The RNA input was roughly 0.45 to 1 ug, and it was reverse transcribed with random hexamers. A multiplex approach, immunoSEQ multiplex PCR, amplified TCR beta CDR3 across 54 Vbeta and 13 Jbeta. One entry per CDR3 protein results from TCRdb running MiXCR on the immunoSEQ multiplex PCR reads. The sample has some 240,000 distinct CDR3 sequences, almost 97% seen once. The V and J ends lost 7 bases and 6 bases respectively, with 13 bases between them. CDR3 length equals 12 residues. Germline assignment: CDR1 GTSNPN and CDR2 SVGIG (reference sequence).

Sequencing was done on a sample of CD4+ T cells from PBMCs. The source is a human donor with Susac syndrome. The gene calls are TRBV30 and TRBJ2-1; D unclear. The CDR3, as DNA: TGTGCCTCCCCCGGGTCCGCCAATGAGCAGTTCTTC. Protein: CASPGSANEQFF.